This TCR beta chain was recovered during a study of pediatric ulcerative colitis. General study findings and limits: Repertoires came from total lymphocyte DNA, not specific subsets.

Assay used: immunoSEQ multiplex PCR; TCRdb lists only in-frame clones, some missing. The sample contains 10,000 to 15,000 clones, 77% of which appear only once. Rectal tissue came from one to two pinch biopsies taken at colonoscopy. For this clone: Its specificity is not known.

The sample comprised gut tissue. This receptor was obtained from a boy aged 5-17 years who was a control in a study of pediatric ulcerative colitis.

CDR3 loop: CASSPLNRGGGTDTQYF. The CDR3 DNA reads TGTGCCAGCTCACCCTTGAACAGGGGTGGGGGCACAGATACGCAGTATTTT. The chain is built from TRBV18 and TRBJ2-3; 7 nucleotides align to TRBD1. CDR1 is KGHSH and CDR2 is LQKENI in the germline V gene. The CDR3 length is 17 residues. The V and J ends lost 3 bases and 1 base, in that order; junction bases with no gene match: 10.